The next 18 T cell receptor beta chains were all read from a single sample in a study of regulatory T cells in long-lasting Graves disease. Time point: newly diagnosed GD, antithyroid drugs for less than 3 months. Extracted RNA from PBMCs served as the source of the TCR library. In building TCR beta libraries, iRepertoire HTBI primers were used together with Arm-PCR of CDR3 regions. TCRdb processed the multiplex PCR reads anew with MiXCR; each CDR3 protein has one entry. The table includes roughly 320,000 distinct CDR3 sequences, approximately 15% detected once. The sample was also reused in another study, on T cells in Graves' hyperthyroidism and ophthalmopathy.

Sequencing was performed on peripheral blood mononuclear cells (PBMCs), taken at new diagnosis, from a patient treated with antithyroid drugs. These receptors all come from a man aged 35-49 years with Graves disease.

The chain links TRBV4-3 to TRBJ2-7, with D possibly TRBD1 on 5 matching bases. The CDR3 sequence is 15 residues long. Germline CDR1 and CDR2: LGHNA and YSLEER. V lost 3 bases and J 5 bases, leaving 17 bases between the germline ends. CDR3 DNA sequence: TGCGCCAGCAGCCACAGGGCGGTGCAGCTACACGAGCAGTACTTC. It encodes CASSHRAVQLHEQYF.

This clonotype was recorded a few times. The chain is built from TRBV6-4 and TRBJ2-2; tentative D call: TRBD2 (5 bases). The germline V and J ends were trimmed by 8 bases and 1 base, with 14 bases remaining between them. Germline CDR1 is MRHNA and CDR2 is SNTAGT. The CDR3 loop spans 15 amino acids. CDR3 nucleotide sequence: TGTGCCAGCTCCCACGAGGCGGGGAACACCGGGGAGCTGTTTTTT. It yields the protein CASSHEAGNTGELFF.

This clonotype was seen at least ten times. The chain employs TRBV5-1 and TRBJ1-5; weak D call: TRBD1 (5 bases). CDR1 SGHRS and CDR2 YFSETQ come from the germline V gene. V was clipped by 2 bases and J by 5 bases, with 11 bases between them. The CDR3 is 14 amino acids. DNA of the CDR3: TGCGCCAGCAGCTTTGGTTGGGGGGATCAGCCCCAGCATTTT. Protein: CASSFGWGDQPQHF.

This clonotype was seen more than once but under ten times. The chain uses TRBV5-6 and TRBJ2-2; 8 positions match TRBD1. CDR1 is SGHDT, CDR2 YYEEEE, per germline. The CDR3 spans 16 residues. V lost 6 bases to trimming and J lost 2 bases; unmatched junction nucleotides: 9. Here the CDR3 reads CASILTGAGNTGELFF. Written as DNA, the CDR3 is TGTGCCAGCATCCTGACAGGGGCGGGTAACACCGGGGAGCTGTTTTTT. The entire variable domain, with the rest obtained from reference TRBV5-6 and TRBJ2-2, is as follows: DAGVTQSPTHLIKTRGQQVTLRCSPKSGHDTVSWYQQALGQGPQFIFQYYEEEERQRGNFPDRFSGHQFPNYSSELNVNALLLGDSALYLCASILTGAGNTGELFFGEGSRLTVL.

This clonotype was detected ten times or more. The chain links TRBV20-1 to TRBJ1-5; D is possibly TRBD1 (5 bases). This CDR3 comprises 12 residues. CDR1 and CDR2 from the germline V gene are DFQATT and SNEGSKA (reference sequence). With 5 bases removed from V and 6 bases from J, the gap between germline ends came to 11 bases. CDR3 coding DNA: TGCAGTGCTTCGTTGGGGGGTCAGCCCCAGCATTTT. This codes for CSASLGGQPQHF.

The rearrangement joins TRBV9 to TRBJ1-1, with D maybe TRBD1 (5 bases). The germline V and J ends were trimmed by 0 bases and 0 bases, with 12 bases remaining between them. Germline CDR1 SGDLS, CDR2 YYNGEE. This CDR3 has 16 amino acids. CDR3 bases: TGTGCCAGCAGCGTAGGCGGTCAGGGCTTGAACACTGAAGCTTTCTTT. Its protein is CASSVGGQGLNTEAFF.

This chain connects TRBV25-1 to TRBJ1-1, with 7 bases that match TRBD1. The V gene's germline CDR1 is MGHDK and CDR2 SYGVNS. The CDR3 is made up of 13 amino acids. The J segment lost 7 bases and the V segment lost 3 bases, leaving 5 bases of the junction unmatched. CDR3 loop: CASSELRQGEAFF. CDR3 nucleotide sequence: TGTGCCAGCAGTGAGCTCCGACAGGGTGAAGCTTTCTTT.

CDR3 residues: CASSIRPTGSNTGELFF. CDR3 nucleotide sequence: TGTGCCAGCAGCATTAGGCCGACAGGGTCGAACACCGGGGAGCTGTTTTTT. J is TRBJ2-2 and V is TRBV6-1; 7 bases agree with TRBD1. CDR1 MNHNS and CDR2 SASEGT come from the germline V gene. This CDR3 spans 17 amino acids. Trimming took 6 bases from V and 0 from J; bases not matched to a gene: 10.

This clonotype showed up just once. V gene TRBV28 combines with J gene TRBJ2-7; maybe TRBD2 (5 bases). This CDR3 region has 14 residues. The V gene lost 5 bases and the J gene lost 3 bases, with 14 bases spanning the gap. CDR1 MDHEN and CDR2 SYDVKM come from the germline V gene. In nucleotides, the CDR3 is TGTGCCAGCAGTCCGGACTCAGAATACTACGAGCAGTACTTC. This translates into CASSPDSEYYEQYF.

This clonotype was seen repeatedly, ten times or more. The CDR3 loop reads CASSPPVGQATYEQYF. DNA for the CDR3: TGTGCCAGCAGCCCACCCGTGGGACAGGCGACCTACGAGCAGTACTTC. The chain carries TRBV11-2 and TRBJ2-7; 8 bases are shared with TRBD1. Germline lookup yields CDR1 SGHAT and CDR2 FQNNGV. V dropped 5 bases and J dropped 2; count of bases not matched to a gene: 11. The CDR3 extends over 16 amino acids.

This clonotype was observed at least ten times. The chain has TRBV3-1 and TRBJ2-1, with D maybe TRBD2 (5 bases). From germline, CDR1 is LGHDT and CDR2 YNNKEL (reference sequence). V was shortened by 3 bases and J by 10 bases, with 19 bases between the two germline ends. This CDR3 has 15 amino acids. The CDR3 DNA is TGTGCCAGCAGCCAGGGCCTGGGTAGCGTCGCCGAGCAGTTCTTC. It codes for CASSQGLGSVAEQFF.

This clonotype was seen many times. The V call is TRBV11-2, the J call TRBJ2-5, with D maybe TRBD1 (5 bases). The ends were cut back, 0 bases at V and 1 base at J, with 18 bases in the middle. The CDR3 runs 18 residues. Germline lookup yields CDR1 SGHAT and CDR2 FQNNGV. The DNA of the CDR3 is TGTGCCAGCAGCTTAGATCCGAGACAGCCTGGACCCCAAGAGACCCAGTACTTC. Its protein product is CASSLDPRQPGPQETQYF. The full variable domain, completed using reference TRBV11-2 and TRBJ2-5, is EAGVAQSPRYKIIEKRQSVAFWCNPISGHATLYWYQQILGQGPKLLIQFQNNGVVDDSQLPKDRFSAERLKGVDSTLKIQPAKLEDSAVYLCASSLDPRQPGPQETQYFGPGTRLLVL.

This clonotype has ten or more counts. V gene TRBV20-1 combines with J gene TRBJ2-3, with 10 bases identical to TRBD2. V dropped 7 bases and J dropped 1; count of bases not matched to a gene: 2. Per the germline V gene, CDR1 is DFQATT and CDR2 is SNEGSKA (reference sequence). CDR3 size: 13 residues. CDR3 amino acids: CSGTSGGTDTQYF. CDR3 DNA sequence: TGCAGTGGGACTAGCGGCGGCACAGATACGCAGTATTTT.

Regarding this clonotype: A read error likely explains this, since a far larger clone differs by one base. Because it lacks the conserved phenylalanine or tryptophan at the end, this CDR3 is likely a read error. V gene TRBV11-3 combines with J gene TRBJ2-1; maybe TRBD1 (5 bases). The CDR3 covers 13 residues. From germline, CDR1 is SGHNT and CDR2 YENEEA. V was pared by 5 bases and J by 7 bases, with 12 bases between. In nucleotides, the CDR3 is TGTGCCAGCAGCCCACAGTCAGGGAATGAGCAGTTCCTC. Translated: CASSPQSGNEQFL.

V is TRBV6-1 and J is TRBJ2-4; possibly TRBD2 for D (6 bases). The CDR3 loop spans 15 amino acids. The germline V gene has CDR1 MNHNS and CDR2 SASEGT. Trimming took off 8 bases at V and 2 bases at J, with 16 bases between the two ends. The CDR3 nucleotides read TGTGCCAGCCAGAGTTCGGGGGAAACCAAAAACATTCAGTACTTC. Its translation is CASQSSGETKNIQYF.

This clonotype was seen just once. Here the CDR3 reads CASSILGDTQYF. CDR3 DNA: TGTGCCAGCAGCATACTAGGCGATACGCAGTATTTT. J is TRBJ2-3 and V is TRBV10-3; a possible D gene is TRBD2 (5 bases). Germline CDR1 is ENHRY and CDR2 is SYGVKD. V shed 10 bases and J shed 6 bases, with 14 bases lying between them. This CDR3 is built from 12 residues.

This clonotype was recorded many times. V usage is TRBV7-3 and J usage is TRBJ1-1, with 7 nucleotides matching TRBD1. The germline V gene has CDR1 SGHTA and CDR2 FQGTGA. J lost 1 base, V lost 5 bases, and 1 base had no gene match. The CDR3 has 13 residues. The CDR3 DNA reads TGTGCCAGCAGCACAGGGGCGAACACTGAAGCTTTCTTT. This encodes CASSTGANTEAFF.

This chain connects TRBV4-1 to TRBJ2-7; the D is unclear. The CDR3 is made up of 13 amino acids. Germline-derived CDR1 and CDR2 are MGHRA and YSYEKL. Trimming shortened V by 1 base and J by 6 bases, and 10 bases separated the two germline ends. The CDR3, as DNA: TGCGCCAGCAGCCAAGTTTGGCGCGGCGAGCAGTACTTC. Translation gives CASSQVWRGEQYF.